One sample yielded the 24 T cell receptor beta chains listed below, sequenced in a study of cytomegalovirus exposure and HLA in healthy donors. In the PCR, 60 Vbeta and 13 Jbeta primers were used. Using immunoSEQ multiplex PCR, the repertoire was profiled, and TCRdb retains in-frame clones only, with some absent. The data contain about 180,000 clones, around 79% of them singletons. Sequencing used PBMCs. Source of these receptors: a woman in her forties or fifties in good health and CMV-seronegative.

The V gene is TRBV2, the J gene TRBJ1-2, with TRBD1 identical over 8 bases. The germline gives CDR1 SNHLY, CDR2 FYNNEI. This CDR3 is 14 amino acids long. V dropped 6 bases and J dropped 4; count of bases not matched to a gene: 7. CDR3 sequence: CASSKDRDSYGYTF. Written as DNA, the CDR3 is TGTGCCAGCAGCAAGGACAGGGATAGCTATGGCTACACCTTC.

The chain links TRBV5-8 to TRBJ2-3; 7 nucleotides align to TRBD2. Trimming at V came to 4 bases and at J to 3 bases, leaving 8 bases not matched to a gene. Germline CDR1 SGHTS, CDR2 YDEGEE. This CDR3 has 15 amino acids. CDR3 nucleotide sequence: TGTGCCAGCAGCCCAGGACTAGGTTCGACAGATACGCAGTATTTT. It encodes CASSPGLGSTDTQYF.

The V call is TRBV9, the J call TRBJ2-7, with a weak D call TRBD1 (6 bases). CDR1 SGDLS and CDR2 YYNGEE come from the germline V gene. Deletions cut 4 bases from V and 3 bases from J, with 17 bases between. CDR3 size: 15 residues. CDR3 nucleotide sequence: TGTGCCAGCAGCCCAAGCTCAGGGGCAAACTACGAGCAGTACTTC. This encodes CASSPSSGANYEQYF.

CDR3 amino acids: CASSYGGMNTEAFF. The CDR3 DNA reads as TGTGCCAGCAGTTACGGCGGGATGAACACTGAAGCTTTCTTT. The chain has TRBV6-6 and TRBJ1-1; D gene unclear. The CDR3 consists of 14 residues. Deletions cut 2 bases from V and 0 bases from J, with 7 bases between. Germline assignment: CDR1 MNHNY and CDR2 SVGAGI (reference sequence).

The chain employs TRBV29-1 and TRBJ2-3, with 8 bases fitting TRBD2. CDR3 length equals 13 residues. Germline loops: CDR1 SQVTM, CDR2 ANQGSEA. The ends lost 6 bases at V and 4 bases at J; junction bases unmatched: 6. The CDR3 sequence is CSVQRGNPDTQYF. The CDR3, as DNA: TGCAGCGTCCAGCGGGGGAACCCAGATACGCAGTATTTT.

The J gene is TRBJ1-4, the V gene TRBV4-1; weak D call: TRBD1 (6 bases). The germline V gene has CDR1 MGHRA and CDR2 YSYEKL. The V gene lost 0 bases and the J gene lost 0 bases, with 11 bases spanning the gap. The CDR3 is made up of 17 amino acids. Written as DNA, the CDR3 is TGCGCCAGCAGCCAAGATAGGACAGTTTCAACTAATGAAAAACTGTTTTTT. Residues: CASSQDRTVSTNEKLFF.

DNA for the CDR3: TGTGCCTGGAGTCAAGGGGGTAGCTCCTACGAGCAGTACTTC. Residues: CAWSQGGSSYEQYF. The chain combines TRBV30 with TRBJ2-7; tentatively, D is TRBD1 (6 bases). CDR3 length: 14 amino acids. Per germline, CDR1 GTSNPN and CDR2 SVGIG (reference sequence). The ends were cut back, 2 bases at V and 0 bases at J, with 11 bases in the middle.

The genes are TRBV20-1 and TRBJ2-1, with D uncertain. CDR3 length: 10 residues. The V gene's germline CDR1 is DFQATT and CDR2 SNEGSKA (reference sequence). V lost 4 bases, J lost 10 bases, and 8 bases lay in between. This CDR3 is CSATAEEQFF. The CDR3 DNA is TGCAGTGCTACCGCCGAGGAGCAGTTCTTC.

The chain links TRBV2 to TRBJ1-1; D remains ambiguous. The CDR3 spans 12 residues. The germline gives CDR1 SNHLY, CDR2 FYNNEI. V dropped 8 bases and J dropped 5 bases, with 12 bases sitting between them. As DNA, the CDR3 is TGTGCCAGCGGGTCCTGGGCTACTGAAGCTTTCTTT. Translating it yields CASGSWATEAFF.

CDR3 sequence: CASSRSSGKSETQYF. DNA for the CDR3: TGTGCCAGCAGCCGCAGCTCAGGGAAGTCAGAGACCCAGTACTTC. The chain is built from TRBV7-3 and TRBJ2-5, with D maybe TRBD1 (5 bases). Germline V gives CDR1 SGHTA, CDR2 FQGTGA. Trimming pared 5 bases from V and 4 bases from J, leaving 17 bases between. CDR3 length: 15 residues.

The rearrangement uses TRBV10-3 and TRBJ1-4; D is unclear. The CDR3 covers 11 residues. V lost 8 bases and J lost 7, with 8 bases in between. From germline, CDR1 is ENHRY and CDR2 SYGVKD. This chain's CDR3 is CAIVFIEKLFF. In nucleotides, the CDR3 is TGTGCCATCGTTTTCATTGAAAAACTGTTTTTT.

This chain links TRBV4-1 with TRBJ2-1, with D maybe TRBD2 (6 bases). V was trimmed by 3 bases and J by 9 bases, leaving 21 bases between them. From germline, CDR1 is MGHRA and CDR2 YSYEKL. The CDR3 consists of 16 residues. CDR3 in DNA: TGCGCCAGCAGCCAGTCGGGACTGTCGAGAATCGGTGAGCAGTTCTTC. It translates to CASSQSGLSRIGEQFF.

The chain employs TRBV15 and TRBJ1-5, with D perhaps TRBD1 (6 bases). Germline assignment: CDR1 LNHNV and CDR2 YYDKDF (reference sequence). Trimming cost V 6 bases and J 1 base, with 13 bases left between them. This CDR3 is built from 15 residues. The CDR3 here is CATSGQGRSNQPQHF. In DNA, the CDR3 is TGTGCCACCAGTGGGCAGGGGCGAAGCAATCAGCCCCAGCATTTT.

The chain uses TRBV4-1 and TRBJ2-7, with TRBD2 matching over 10 bases. Germline CDR1 MGHRA, CDR2 YSYEKL. The CDR3 extends over 15 amino acids. Germline trimming cut 1 base from V and 0 bases from J; bases unmatched to any gene: 0. CDR3 region: CASSQASGSSYEQYF. CDR3 bases: TGCGCCAGCAGCCAAGCTAGCGGGAGCTCCTACGAGCAGTACTTC.

V and J are TRBV27 and TRBJ2-3, with TRBD2 matching 12 bases. The CDR3 contains 15 residues. CDR1 is MNHEY and CDR2 is SMNVEV in the germline V gene (reference sequence). The V gene end was trimmed by 5 bases and the J gene end by 4 bases; junction bases not matched to a gene: 4. The CDR3 protein is CASSPRLAGADTQYF. CDR3 DNA: TGTGCCAGCAGTCCCCGACTAGCGGGAGCAGATACGCAGTATTTT.

J is TRBJ2-7 and V is TRBV5-1; 10 nucleotides match TRBD1. Germline V gene data show CDR1 as SGHRS and CDR2 as YFSETQ. Unmatched junction bases numbered 9, after V lost 6 bases and J lost 3 bases. The CDR3 loop spans 15 amino acids. The CDR3: CASMSGTGVFYEQYF. CDR3 coding DNA: TGCGCCAGCATGTCCGGGACAGGGGTTTTCTACGAGCAGTACTTC.

The chain combines TRBV5-1 with TRBJ2-1; maybe TRBD2 (6 bases). Deletions cut 3 bases from V and 6 bases from J, with 13 bases between. Germline V gene lookup returns CDR1 SGHRS and CDR2 YFSETQ. The CDR3 is made up of 14 amino acids. CDR3 nucleotides: TGCGCCAGCAGCTGGGGGGTAGCGTTCAATGAGCAGTTCTTC. Translated, it gives CASSWGVAFNEQFF. Using reference TRBV5-1 and TRBJ2-1 for the parts outside the CDR3, the full variable domain is KAGVTQTPRYLIKTRGQQVTLSCSPISGHRSVSWYQQTPGQGLQFLFEYFSETQRNKGNFPGRFSGRQFSNSRSEMNVSTLELGDSALYLCASSWGVAFNEQFFGPGTRLTVL.

This clone was seen only once. The rearrangement links TRBV28 to TRBJ2-1; D is perhaps TRBD2 (6 bases). The CDR3 is 15 residues long. Trimming took 6 bases from V and 2 from J, leaving 14 bases between them. CDR1 is MDHEN, CDR2 SYDVKM, per germline. The CDR3 spells CASSRSGGTYNEQFF. The CDR3 coding sequence is TGTGCCAGCAGCCGTTCTGGGGGGACCTACAATGAGCAGTTCTTC.

The chain recombines TRBV7-2 with TRBJ1-5, with D unresolved. V dropped 1 base and J dropped 0 bases, with 7 bases sitting between them. This CDR3 spans 15 amino acids. Germline loops: CDR1 SGHTA, CDR2 FQGNSA. The CDR3 coding sequence is TGTGCCAGCAGCTTAGGAGGGAATAGCAATCAGCCCCAGCATTTT. It codes for CASSLGGNSNQPQHF. Full variable domain (remainder filled in from reference TRBV7-2 and TRBJ1-5): GAGVSQSPSNKVTEKGKDVELRCDPISGHTALYWYRQSLGQGLEFLIYFQGNSAPDKSGLPSDRFSAERTGGSVSTLTIQRTQQEDSAVYLCASSLGGNSNQPQHFGDGTRLSIL.

V and J are TRBV30 and TRBJ2-3; possibly TRBD1 for D (5 bases). Germline-derived CDR1 and CDR2 are GTSNPN and SVGIG (reference sequence). CDR3 length: 15 amino acids. Trimming left V 3 bases short and J 3 bases short, with 16 bases between. The CDR3 loop is CAWSELRKGTDTQYF. CDR3 in DNA: TGTGCCTGGAGCGAACTACGTAAGGGGACAGATACGCAGTATTTT.

This clone was seen a single time. This chain connects TRBV5-1 to TRBJ1-1; 9 bases are a match to TRBD1. Germline CDR1 reads SGHRS; CDR2 reads YFSETQ. Trimming cost V 0 bases and J 7 bases; bases outside gene matches: 7. The CDR3 loop spans 15 amino acids. CDR3 protein: CASSLAAGQGIEAFF. CDR3 DNA: TGCGCCAGCAGCTTGGCAGCTGGACAGGGGATTGAAGCTTTCTTT. The full variable domain, rest sourced from reference TRBV5-1 and TRBJ1-1, is KAGVTQTPRYLIKTRGQQVTLSCSPISGHRSVSWYQQTPGQGLQFLFEYFSETQRNKGNFPGRFSGRQFSNSRSEMNVSTLELGDSALYLCASSLAAGQGIEAFFGQGTRLTVV.

V gene TRBV28 combines with J gene TRBJ2-7; no reliable D call. The germline V gene has CDR1 MDHEN and CDR2 SYDVKM. V was clipped by 6 bases and J by 0 bases, with 15 bases between them. The CDR3 has 15 residues. CDR3 loop: CASSSPGSPSYEQYF. CDR3 sequence (DNA): TGTGCCAGCAGCTCGCCCGGTAGTCCCTCCTACGAGCAGTACTTC.

The V gene is TRBV7-2, the J gene TRBJ2-2, with 8 bases identical to TRBD1. V trimming: 6 bases; J trimming: 7 bases; junction bases outside the gene matches: 13. This CDR3 spans 16 amino acids. The germline V gene has CDR1 SGHTA and CDR2 FQGNSA. CDR3 DNA: TGTGCCAGCAGTCAGACGAGGACAGGGAACGGCGGGGAGCTGTTTTTT. Translation: CASSQTRTGNGGELFF.

This rearrangement joins TRBV27 to TRBJ2-7; possibly TRBD2 for D (7 bases). Germline CDR1 reads MNHEY; CDR2 reads SMNVEV (reference sequence). The CDR3 covers 17 residues. V was cut by 2 bases and J by 4 bases, with 21 bases left in between. The CDR3 spells CASSLRGGRTLVYEQYF. The CDR3 DNA follows: TGTGCCAGCAGTTTAAGGGGGGGGCGTACCCTTGTGTACGAGCAGTACTTC.